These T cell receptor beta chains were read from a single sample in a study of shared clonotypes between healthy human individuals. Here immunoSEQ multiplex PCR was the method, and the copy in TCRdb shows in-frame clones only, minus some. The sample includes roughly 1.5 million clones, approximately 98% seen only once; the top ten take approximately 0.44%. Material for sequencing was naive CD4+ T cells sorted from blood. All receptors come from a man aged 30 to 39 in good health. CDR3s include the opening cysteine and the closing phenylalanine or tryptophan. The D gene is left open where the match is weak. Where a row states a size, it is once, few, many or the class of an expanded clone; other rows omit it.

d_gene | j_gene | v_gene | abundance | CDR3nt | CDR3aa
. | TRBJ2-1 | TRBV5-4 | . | TGTGCCAGCAGTCCTCACGAGCGCTCCTACAATGAGCAGTTCTTC | CASSPHERSYNEQFF
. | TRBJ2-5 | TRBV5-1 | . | TGCGCCAGCAGCTTGTATGCCAGGCAAGAGACCCAGTACTTC | CASSLYARQETQYF
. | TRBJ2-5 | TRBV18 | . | TGTGCCAGCTCACTAAACGTCGCCGGGGGCCAGGAGACCCAGTACTTC | CASSLNVAGGQETQYF
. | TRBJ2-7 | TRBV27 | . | TGTGCCAGCAGTGTGCGACGGAGCTCTCGGGAGCAGTACTTC | CASSVRRSSREQYF
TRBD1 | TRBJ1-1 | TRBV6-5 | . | TGTGCCAGCACCGCCGGACAGGGTAACACTGAAGCTTTCTTT | CASTAGQGNTEAFF
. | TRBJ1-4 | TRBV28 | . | TGTGCCAGCAAAGATCGAGGGGTCGGAAAACTGTTTTTT | CASKDRGVGKLFF
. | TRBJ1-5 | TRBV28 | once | TGTGCCAGCTCCCGGACGGCCCCTAATCAGCCCCAGCATTTT | CASSRTAPNQPQHF
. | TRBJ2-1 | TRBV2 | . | TGTGCCAGCACCGTAGCAAATGTGGGTGAGCAGTTCTTC | CASTVANVGEQFF
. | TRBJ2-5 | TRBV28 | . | TGTGCCAGCAGTCCCCCTGGGACATTGGCGGAGACCCAGTACTTC | CASSPPGTLAETQYF
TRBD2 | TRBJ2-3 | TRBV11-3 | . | TGTGCCAGCAGCCTAAGGACTAGCGGGATGAGCACAGATACGCAGTATTTT | CASSLRTSGMSTDTQYF
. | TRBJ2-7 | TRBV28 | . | TGTGCCAGCAGCCCCGGAGGGGGCATGCCCTACGAGCAGTACTTC | CASSPGGGMPYEQYF
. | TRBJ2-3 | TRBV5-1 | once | TGCGCCAGCAGCTTGCAAACAGATACGCAGTATTTT | CASSLQTDTQYF
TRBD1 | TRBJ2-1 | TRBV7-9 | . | TGTGCCAGCAGCTTGTTCCGCGGACAGGGGTACAATGAGCAGTTCTTC | CASSLFRGQGYNEQFF
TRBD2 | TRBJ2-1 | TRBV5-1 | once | TGCGCCAGCAGCAGAGGACTAGCGGATATCTACAATGAGCAGTTCTTC | CASSRGLADIYNEQFF
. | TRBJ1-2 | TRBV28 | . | TGTGCCAGCAGTTTACCAGGGTCGTTCGGCTACACCTTC | CASSLPGSFGYTF
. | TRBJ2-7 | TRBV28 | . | TGTGCCATCGATAGGCTACCCTCCTACGAGCAGTACTTC | CAIDRLPSYEQYF
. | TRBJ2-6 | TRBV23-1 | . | TGCGCCAGCAGTAAAAATAGTACGCAACAAAGTCGGGCCAACGTCCTGACTTTC | CASSKNSTQQSRANVLTF